This TCR beta chain was captured in a study of Ad26.COV2.S vaccination and SARS-CoV-2 variants. The wider study: The vaccine Ad26.COV2.S was put into the muscle once, or twice with 56 days between. General observations from the study: Quantification of TCR breadth and depth may have yielded underestimates of total T cell responses. Ad26.COV2.S recipients had broader spike-specific TCRs (P = 0.0014).

The protocol was immunoSEQ multiplex PCR, while the TCRdb copy is restricted to in-frame clones and leaves out a portion. This table has about 350,000 clones, approximately 90% appearing once. Note on this clone: As yet, its antigen is unknown.

The treatment: around 19 received Ad26.COV2.S at low or high dose, single or two shots; about 5 received placebo; per-sample allocation not given. Each sample was drawn 63 days after the first injection (of vaccine or placebo). Boston provided a donor who was an adult aged 18-55 years. Sample: peripheral blood, taken in a trial of Ad26.COV2.S vaccine versus placebo. This clonotype originated in a person between 18 and 65 years old who received the Ad26.COV2.S COVID-19 vaccine or a placebo.

The CDR3 loop is CASSTTFGASYTEAFF. The CDR3 DNA is TGCGCCAGCAGCACGACCTTTGGGGCGTCCTACACTGAAGCTTTCTTT. The chain combines TRBV5-1 with TRBJ1-1; TRBD1 is a possible D gene (5 bases). Germline-derived CDR1 and CDR2 are SGHRS and YFSETQ. V was trimmed by 4 bases and J by 3 bases, leaving 19 bases between them. This CDR3 has 16 amino acids.